A selection of T cell receptor beta chains follows, all from one sample in a study of tumor-infiltrating lymphocytes in primary liver carcinoma. TCRdb ran MiXCR on the multiplex PCR reads and lists one entry per CDR3 protein. The sample consists of 330,000 or so distinct CDR3 sequences, roughly 61% of them appearing once. Sequenced input: peripheral blood. These receptor sequences come from a man in his forties with primary liver carcinoma and hepatitis B virus infection. The CDR3 runs from the conserved cysteine through the conserved F or W. Fields, in order: clone size, D gene, J gene, V gene, CDR3 DNA, CDR3 protein. The D gene is left open where the match is weak. The size of a clone is reported for some rows only, either as once, few or many, or as a class for expanded clones.

many | TRBD1 | TRBJ1-1 | TRBV10-3 | TGTGCCACCCGACAGGGCCCGGGGGCTTTCTTT | CATRQGPGAFF
NA | NA | TRBJ1-2 | TRBV7-9 | TGTGCCAGCAGCCTAGGCGGGGTTGGGAGCTATGGCTACACCTTC | CASSLGGVGSYGYTF
once | NA | TRBJ2-7 | TRBV11-2 | TGTGCCAGCAGCCATTCCGGGTTAGGCTACGAGCAGTACTTC | CASSHSGLGYEQYF
many | NA | TRBJ2-6 | TRBV6-1 | TGTGCCAGCATGGGAAGCAGGGCTGGGGCCAACGTCCTGACTTTC | CASMGSRAGANVLTF
NA | NA | TRBJ1-4 | TRBV30 | TGTGCCCAAGGGGGTAATAATGAAAAACTGTTTTTT | CAQGGNNEKLFF
NA | NA | TRBJ2-5 | TRBV30 | TGTGCCTGGATTGTAGGAGGGAAAGAGACCCAGTACTTC | CAWIVGGKETQYF
NA | TRBD2 | TRBJ2-1 | TRBV4-1 | TGTGCCAGCAGCCGGGGACCAGCGGGAGGGGAGCCATACAATGAGCAGTTCTTC | CASSRGPAGGEPYNEQFF
NA | TRBD2 | TRBJ2-1 | TRBV11-2 | TGTACCAGCAGCCCATTAAGCGGGGAGAACTACAATGAGCAGTTCTTC | CTSSPLSGENYNEQFF
NA | TRBD1 | TRBJ1-5 | TRBV6-2/TRBV6-3 | TGTGCCAACAAGGACAGGGTGGATCAGTCCCAGCATTTT | CANKDRVDQSQHF
NA | NA | TRBJ1-1 | TRBV11-2 | TGTGCTAGCAGCTTAAATCTTGCGGTGAATACTGAAGCTTTCTTT | CASSLNLAVNTEAFF
NA | TRBD1 | TRBJ1-1 | TRBV29-1 | TGCAGCGAGGACAGGGGGCGCACTGAAGCTTCCTTT | CSEDRGRTEASF
NA | TRBD2 | TRBJ2-1 | TRBV6-5 | TGTGCCAGCTGTTACCTATCGGGTAGAGTGGGAGGGCCGATTGAGCAGTTCTTC | CASCYLSGRVGGPIEQFF
NA | NA | TRBJ2-3 | TRBV11-2 | TGTGCCAGCAGCGCTCGGGGAACGGGAGTCTTAGCAGATACGCAGTATTTT | CASSARGTGVLADTQYF
NA | NA | TRBJ1-2 | TRBV29-1 | TGCAGCGCCGGAGGGGGGGGTGATGGCTGTACCTTC | CSAGGGGDGCTF
NA | NA | TRBJ2-1 | TRBV6-1 | TGTGCCAGGATAGACAATGAGCAGTTCTTC | CARIDNEQFF
many | TRBD2 | TRBJ2-3 | TRBV6-6 | TGTGCCAGCAGTTATAGGGCCGGGCGGGGGGCCACAGATACGCAGTATTTT | CASSYRAGRGATDTQYF
NA | TRBD2 | TRBJ2-7 | TRBV6-2/TRBV6-3 | TGTGCCAGCAGTGCTTCCGGGACTAGACACGAGCAGTACTTC | CASSASGTRHEQYF
few | NA | TRBJ1-1 | TRBV30 | TGTGCCTGGAGTGTGGGGACCATGAACACTGAAGCTTTCTTT | CAWSVGTMNTEAFF
NA | NA | TRBJ2-1 | TRBV6-2/TRBV6-3 | TGCGCCAGCAGTTACTCGAATATAGTGGGTTACAATGAGCAGTTCTTC | CASSYSNIVGYNEQFF
many | TRBD2 | TRBJ2-7 | TRBV6-1 | TGTGCCAGCAGTGAAGCTCTACGGACTAGCGGGTACGAGCAGTACTTC | CASSEALRTSGYEQYF
once | TRBD2 | TRBJ2-2 | TRBV6-6 | TGTGCCAGCAGTAAACCGGGACTAGCGAGTTTCCCAAGCACCGGGGAGCTGTTTTTT | CASSKPGLASFPSTGELFF
NA | NA | TRBJ2-7 | TRBV11-1 | TGTGCCAGCAGCTTAGACAGGGAGGGGGACGAGCAGTACTTC | CASSLDREGDEQYF
many | TRBD1 | TRBJ2-1 | TRBV4-3 | TGCGCCAGCAGCCAAGCGGGACAGGGGTACAATGAGCAGTTCTTC | CASSQAGQGYNEQFF
NA | NA | TRBJ1-2 | TRBV11-2 | TGTGCCAGCAGCTTAGATCGTGTTGGGGATAGCTACACCTTC | CASSLDRVGDSYTF
NA | NA | TRBJ1-2 | TRBV5-1 | TGCGCCAGCAGCTTGGATTATTGGACTGCCTGGGGCTACACCTTC | CASSLDYWTAWGYTF
few | TRBD1 | TRBJ2-2 | TRBV5-4 | TGTGCCAGCAGCTTTCCCCATACAGGGGCGAACACCGGGGAGCTGTTTTTT | CASSFPHTGANTGELFF
NA | NA | TRBJ2-7 | TRBV5-1 | TGCGCCAGCAGCGCAGGACCAACGGGGGAGCAGTACTTC | CASSAGPTGEQYF
once | NA | TRBJ2-7 | TRBV11-1 | TGTGCCAGTAGCTGGGGCGGGGTATACGAGCAGTACTTC | CASSWGGVYEQYF
NA | NA | TRBJ1-4 | TRBV29-1 | TGCAGCGTTGCTCTCGTTGACCCCAATCAAAAACTGTTTTTT | CSVALVDPNQKLFF
NA | NA | TRBJ2-1 | TRBV2 | TGTGGCAGCAATCCCGGGGGCTACAATGAGCAGTTCTTC | CGSNPGGYNEQFF
few | TRBD1 | TRBJ2-7 | TRBV7-9 | TGTGCCAGCAACCTAAACACAGGGGACGAGCAGTACTTC | CASNLNTGDEQYF
once | NA | TRBJ1-1 | TRBV6-5 | TGTGCCAGCAGTTACCAAAGGGGGAACAATGAAGCTTTCTTT | CASSYQRGNNEAFF
many | NA | TRBJ2-3 | TRBV28 | TGTGCCAGCAGTCTCCAGGGATATACGCAGTATTTT | CASSLQGYTQYF
NA | NA | TRBJ1-2 | TRBV7-9 | TGTGCCAGCAGCTTGGGGATGGAATCGTATGGCTACACCTTC | CASSLGMESYGYTF
NA | NA | TRBJ2-7 | TRBV11-1 | TGTGCCAGCAGCTTAGCATGGAGGAGCCACGAGCAGCACTTC | CASSLAWRSHEQHF
many | NA | TRBJ1-6 | TRBV11-2 | TGTGCCAGCAGTAGAGCAGGGTTAGAGTCTACACCCCTCCACTTT | CASSRAGLESTPLHF
NA | NA | TRBJ2-7 | TRBV28 | TGTGCCAGCAGTTTATTAAGGGGCGAAGCCTACGAGCAGTACTTC | CASSLLRGEAYEQYF
few | NA | TRBJ2-3 | TRBV5-1 | TGCGCCAGCAGCTTGGGTCGGGCGCCGCGCCTCGGGGATACGCAGTATTTT | CASSLGRAPRLGDTQYF
NA | NA | TRBJ1-1 | TRBV29-1 | TGCAGCGTCGACCGGAACAAGGGGATCCCTGAAGCTTTCTTT | CSVDRNKGIPEAFF
NA | NA | TRBJ1-2 | TRBV30 | TGTGCCTGGAGTAACCGTTTTAGCTACACCTTC | CAWSNRFSYTF
NA | NA | TRBJ1-4 | TRBV12-3/TRBV12-4 | TGTGCCAGCAGTTTACTCTCAGGTGAAAAACTGTTTTTT | CASSLLSGEKLFF
NA | NA | TRBJ2-1 | TRBV4-3 | TGCGCCAGCAGCCAAGAAAGCGGCGGGGATTACAATGAGCAATTCTTC | CASSQESGGDYNEQFF
NA | NA | TRBJ2-1 | TRBV6-2/TRBV6-3 | TGTGCCAGCAGTGACCCCAACAGGAGGTTCAACAATGAGCAGTTCTTC | CASSDPNRRFNNEQFF
NA | TRBD2 | TRBJ2-7 | TRBV5-4 | TGTGCCAGCAGCCCGGGAGGCATCACGGTCTCCTACGAGCAGTACTTC | CASSPGGITVSYEQYF
NA | NA | TRBJ2-3 | TRBV5-1 | TGCGCCAGCAGCTTGGGTGGGGACTGTGATACGCAGTATTTT | CASSLGGDCDTQYF
few | TRBD2 | TRBJ2-7 | TRBV6-1 | TGTGCCAGCGGATTGACTAGCGGGGTCTACGAGCAGTACTTC | CASGLTSGVYEQYF
once | TRBD1 | TRBJ1-1 | TRBV29-1 | TGCAGCGTTCAGGGACAGGTGAACACTAAAGCTCTCTTT | CSVQGQVNTKALF
many | NA | TRBJ1-5 | TRBV5-4 | TGTGCCAGCAGCTTGGGTATTAATCAGCCCCAGCATTTT | CASSLGINQPQHF
NA | TRBD2 | TRBJ2-3 | TRBV4-2 | TGTGCCAGCAGTCCAAATAGCGGGATGGGTAGCACAGATACGCAGTATTTT | CASSPNSGMGSTDTQYF
NA | TRBD2 | TRBJ2-3 | TRBV19 | TGTGCCAGTAGTGGCCGGACTAGTGCAGATACGCAGTATTTT | CASSGRTSADTQYF
once | TRBD1 | TRBJ2-2 | TRBV7-3 | TGTGCCAGCAGCTTACTGGGACAGGGTACCCCCGGGGAGCTGTTTTTT | CASSLLGQGTPGELFF
many | TRBD2 | TRBJ2-3 | TRBV6-5 | TGTGCCAGCAGATCAACCCCTCGTAGCGGGAGTTTCACAGATACGCAGTATTTT | CASRSTPRSGSFTDTQYF
NA | NA | TRBJ2-1 | TRBV11-2 | TGTGCCAGCAGCTCTAAGCCGGCCTACAATGAGCAGTTCTTC | CASSSKPAYNEQFF
NA | NA | TRBJ1-1 | TRBV4-2 | TGTGCCAGCAGCCAGGCTCGGGGGGGAGGGACTGAAGCTTCCTTT | CASSQARGGGTEASF
NA | NA | TRBJ1-5 | TRBV19 | TGTGCCACCAGCTGGGAGCCTCGGAGCAATCAGCCCCAGCATTTT | CATSWEPRSNQPQHF
NA | NA | TRBJ2-1 | TRBV29-1 | TGCAACGTTGCGCCGAGTGGGGGGAACTCCTACAATGAGCAGTTCTTC | CNVAPSGGNSYNEQFF
NA | NA | TRBJ2-7 | TRBV12-3/TRBV12-4 | TGTGCCAGCAGTTTAGACGGAAACTACGAGCAGTACTTC | CASSLDGNYEQYF